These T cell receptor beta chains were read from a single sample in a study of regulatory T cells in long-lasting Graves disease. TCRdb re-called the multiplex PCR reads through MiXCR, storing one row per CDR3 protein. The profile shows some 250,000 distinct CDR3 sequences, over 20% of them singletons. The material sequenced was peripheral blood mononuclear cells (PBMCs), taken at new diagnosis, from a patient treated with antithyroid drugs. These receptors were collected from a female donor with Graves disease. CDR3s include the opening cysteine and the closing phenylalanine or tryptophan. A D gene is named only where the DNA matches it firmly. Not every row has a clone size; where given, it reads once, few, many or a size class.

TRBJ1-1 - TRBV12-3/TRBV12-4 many TGTGCCAGCAGTTTGGGGGATAGAGGGACTGAAGCTTTCTTT CASSLGDRGTEAFF
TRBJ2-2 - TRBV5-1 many TGCGCCAGCAGCTTAGGGGATCCCGGGGAGCTGTTTTTT CASSLGDPGELFF
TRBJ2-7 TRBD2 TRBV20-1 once TGCAGTGCTAGAGATGGTCGACTAGCGGTTAGCGGGGGGCCCGAGCAGTACTTC CSARDGRLAVSGGPEQYF
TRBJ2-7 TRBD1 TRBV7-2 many TGTGCCAGCAGCGACCGAGGGGGACAGGGAGTCTCCTACGAGCAGTACTTC CASSDRGGQGVSYEQYF
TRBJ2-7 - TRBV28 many TGTGCCAGCAGAATTGGGATCTTTCGGGGATCGGGCTCCTACGAGCAGTACTTC CASRIGIFRGSGSYEQYF
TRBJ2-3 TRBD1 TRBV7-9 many TGTGCCAGCAGCAGTGACAGGGCGGGCACAGATACGCAGTATTTT CASSSDRAGTDTQYF
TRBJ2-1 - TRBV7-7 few TGTGCCAGCAGCTTGACATTAGGGACGGCCGCCTACAATGAGCAGTTCTTC CASSLTLGTAAYNEQFF
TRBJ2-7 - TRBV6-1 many TGTGCCAGCAGTATCTACAAAGGGGTCTACGAGCAGTACTTC CASSIYKGVYEQYF
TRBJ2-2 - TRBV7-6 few TGTGCCAGCAGCTTAGATCCAGGGGGGAGGACCGGGGAGCTGTTTTTT CASSLDPGGRTGELFF
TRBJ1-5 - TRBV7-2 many TGTGCCAGCAGCTTTTACGGAAACAATCAGCCCCAGCATTTT CASSFYGNNQPQHF
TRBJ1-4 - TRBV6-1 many TGTGCCAGCAGCCACGGGGCCGGGGGCCGTGAAAAACTGTTTTTT CASSHGAGGREKLFF
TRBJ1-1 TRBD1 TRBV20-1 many TGCAGTGCTATCTTCAGGGGGGGGATTTTCGAAGCTTTCTTT CSAIFRGGIFEAFF
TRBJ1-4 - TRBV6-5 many TGTGCCAGCAGTTACGTCGGGGGGACAAATGAAAAACTGTTTTTT CASSYVGGTNEKLFF
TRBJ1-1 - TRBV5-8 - TGTGCCAGCAGTGACAGAAGGGGCACTGAAGCTTTCTTT CASSDRRGTEAFF
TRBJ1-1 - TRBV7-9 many TGTGCCAGCAGACCGACAGGTCCCTACACTGAAGCTTTCTTT CASRPTGPYTEAFF
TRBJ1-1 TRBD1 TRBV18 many TGTGCCAGCTCACCTGACCCAACGACAGGGGGAGTCACTGAAGCTTTCTTT CASSPDPTTGGVTEAFF
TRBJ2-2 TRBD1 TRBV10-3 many TGTGCCATCAGCCACGGGACAGCTGATTGGACCGGGGAGCTGTTTTTT CAISHGTADWTGELFF
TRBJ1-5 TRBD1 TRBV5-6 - TGTGCCAGCAGCTCGTTGACAGGGGGGCAAGCGCAGCCCCAGCATTTT CASSSLTGGQAQPQHF
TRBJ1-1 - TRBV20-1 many TGCAGTGCTAGTGGGGGAGGGAATACTGAAGCTTTCTTT CSASGGGNTEAFF
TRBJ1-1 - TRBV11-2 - TGTGCCAGCAGCTTACCAGGGGACGTGAACACTGAAGCTTTCTTT CASSLPGDVNTEAFF
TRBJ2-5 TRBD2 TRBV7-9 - TGTGCCAGCAGCTATCGGACTAGCGGGGGACAAGAGACCCAGCACTTC CASSYRTSGGQETQHF
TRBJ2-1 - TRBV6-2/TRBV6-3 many TGTGCCAGCAGTTACTCGAACGGGGCGATGAGGTCCTACAATGAGCAGTTCTTC CASSYSNGAMRSYNEQFF
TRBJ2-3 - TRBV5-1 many TGTGCCAGCAGCTTGAATGCAGGGGGCACAGATACGCAGTATTTT CASSLNAGGTDTQYF
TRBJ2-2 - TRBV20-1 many TGCAGTGCCCGACACCCGGGGGACACCGGGGAGCTGTTTTTT CSARHPGDTGELFF
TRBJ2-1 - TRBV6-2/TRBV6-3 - TGTGCCAGCAGTCCGCACTCGACCTACAGTGAGCAGTTCTTC CASSPHSTYSEQFF
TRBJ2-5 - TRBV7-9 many TGTGCCAGCAGCCTAGCATCAGAGACCCAGTACTTC CASSLASETQYF
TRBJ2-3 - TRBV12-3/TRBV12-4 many TGTGCCAGCAGTTTCCCCAAGGACGGGGGCACAGATACGCAGTATTTT CASSFPKDGGTDTQYF
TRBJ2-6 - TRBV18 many TGTGCCAGCACTCCCGGGACCGCTGGGGCCAACGTCCTGACTTTC CASTPGTAGANVLTF
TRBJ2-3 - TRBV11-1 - TGTGCCAGCAGTCGTTATGGACGGGGGTATTATGCAGATACGCAGTATTTT CASSRYGRGYYADTQYF
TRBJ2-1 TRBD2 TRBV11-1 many TGTGCCAGCAGCTTAGTGGGCAGACTAGCGGGAGCCTACAATGAGCAGTTCTTC CASSLVGRLAGAYNEQFF
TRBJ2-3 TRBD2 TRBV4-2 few TGTGCCAGCAGCCAAGATTCGGGGGGTTACACAGATACGCAGTATTTT CASSQDSGGYTDTQYF
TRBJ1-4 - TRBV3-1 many TGTGCCAGCAGCCAAGACCTGACAGGTGGGAATGAAAAACTGTTTTTT CASSQDLTGGNEKLFF
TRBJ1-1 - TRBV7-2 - TGTGCCAGCAGCCATCGTTATTTGAACACTGAAGCTTTCTTT CASSHRYLNTEAFF
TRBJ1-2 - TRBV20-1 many TGCAGTGCTTACAAGGGACCCTATGGCTACACCTTC CSAYKGPYGYTF
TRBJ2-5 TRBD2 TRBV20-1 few TGCAGTGCTTTCCCTAGCGGGCGCGGGGGGGAGACCCAGTACTTC CSAFPSGRGGETQYF
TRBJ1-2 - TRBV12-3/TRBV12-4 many TGTGCCAGCAGTTTAGCTCTGGATTGGCACTATGGCTACACCTTC CASSLALDWHYGYTF
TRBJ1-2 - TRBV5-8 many TGTGCCAGCAGCTTGTCCCCCGGGACGATGGAGTATGGCTACACCTTC CASSLSPGTMEYGYTF
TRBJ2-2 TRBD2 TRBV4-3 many TGCGCCAGCAGCTCGGGACTAGCGGACACCGGGGAGCTGTTTTTT CASSSGLADTGELFF
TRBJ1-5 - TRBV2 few TGTGCCAGCGGGGCAGGGAATCAGCCCCAGCATTTT CASGAGNQPQHF
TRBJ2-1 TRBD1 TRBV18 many TGTGCCAGCTCACCCGGACAGGGACCGCGGCAGTTCTTC CASSPGQGPRQFF
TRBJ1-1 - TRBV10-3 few TGTGCCATCTGCGCCTCCGGGCTTATCATGAACACTGAAGCTTTCTTT CAICASGLIMNTEAFF
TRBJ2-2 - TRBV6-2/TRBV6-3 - TGTGCCAGCATTCTTGGACGGTCAGGTGGGGAGCTGTTTTTT CASILGRSGGELFF
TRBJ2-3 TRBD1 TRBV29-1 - TGCAGCGTGGCGGGACAGGGGACGGATACGCAGTATTTT CSVAGQGTDTQYF
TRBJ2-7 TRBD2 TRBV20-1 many TGCAGTGCTAGTGCCCGCAGCGGGAGTTACGAGCAGTACTTC CSASARSGSYEQYF
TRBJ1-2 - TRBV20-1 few TGCAGTGCTACAACGTCAGGGCCTGGCTACACCTTC CSATTSGPGYTF
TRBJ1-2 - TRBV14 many TGTGCCAGCAGCCAAGACTTGCGCCATTGGGGCTACACCTTC CASSQDLRHWGYTF
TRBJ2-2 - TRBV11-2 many TGTGCCAGCAGCTTTGGTAGCGGAAACACCGGGGAGCTGTTTTTT CASSFGSGNTGELFF
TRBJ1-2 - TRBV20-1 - TGCAGTGCTAGACCCGCTAACTATGGCTACACCTTC CSARPANYGYTF
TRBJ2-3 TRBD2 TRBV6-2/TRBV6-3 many TGTGCCAGCGGACTCGGGGTTAGCGGGGGTATCGCGGATACGCAGTATTTT CASGLGVSGGIADTQYF
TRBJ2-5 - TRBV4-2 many TGTGCCAGCAGCCAGCAACAGGGAGAGGAGAGACCCCAGTACTTC CASSQQQGEERPQYF
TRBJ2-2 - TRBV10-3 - TGTGCCATCAGTGGTACCGGGGAGCTGTTTTTT CAISGTGELFF
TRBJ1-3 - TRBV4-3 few TGCGCCAGCAGCCAAACCAGGGCCACCCGCTCTGGAAACACCATATATTTT CASSQTRATRSGNTIYF
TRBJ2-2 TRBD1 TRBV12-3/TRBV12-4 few TGTGCCAGCAGTCGCCGACAGGGGGCGCCCCCCGGGGAGCTGTTTTTT CASSRRQGAPPGELFF